The present entry profiles one T cell receptor (beta chain) with its context. Antigen specificity is unknown. CDR1 is SGHNT, CDR2 YENEEA, per germline. V was clipped by 5 bases and J by 2 bases; unmatched bases: 7. The CDR3 covers 16 residues. The source of the sample is a study of blood T cells in healthy people across ages. Overall study context: About one barcoded beta molecule was captured per two T cells (by template switching). Overall study findings and caveats: Diversity was higher, and naive CD4+ cells more numerous, in long-lived donors than in aged donors.

The authors ran a second PCR of roughly 6 to 12 cycles using a sample-barcoded 5' primer and a J-beta primer mix. All samples gave at least 2.5 million CDR3-containing paired-end reads. TCRdb re-called the 5' RACE reads through MiXCR, storing one row per CDR3 protein. This sample yields roughly 790,000 distinct CDR3 sequences, of which roughly 47% are seen a single time; 20% belongs to the top ten. The chain couples TRBV11-3 to TRBJ2-2, with 8 bases that match TRBD1. The TCR originated in a woman aged 60-75 years in good health. The sequenced material came from blood. CDR3 DNA sequence: TGTGCCAGCAGCAGCCGGACAGGGCGAAACACCGGGGAGCTGTTTTTT. Its protein is CASSSRTGRNTGELFF.